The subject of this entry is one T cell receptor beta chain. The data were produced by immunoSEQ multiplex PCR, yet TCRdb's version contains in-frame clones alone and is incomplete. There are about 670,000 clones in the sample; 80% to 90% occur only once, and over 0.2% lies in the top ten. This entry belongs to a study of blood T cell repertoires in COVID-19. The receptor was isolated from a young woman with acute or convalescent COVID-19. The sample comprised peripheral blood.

In nucleotides, the CDR3 is TGCGCCAGCAGCACGGGGTTTGGGGGCGCCGGAAACACCATATATTTT. It specifies CASSTGFGGAGNTIYF. The chain links TRBV5-1 to TRBJ1-3; tentative D call: TRBD1 (6 bases). Trimming removed 4 bases from V and 4 bases from J, with 18 bases in between. Germline V gives CDR1 SGHRS, CDR2 YFSETQ. The CDR3 consists of 16 residues.